The 5 T cell receptor beta chains below come from one sample, sequenced in a study of shared clonotypes between healthy human individuals. Clones were sequenced by immunoSEQ multiplex PCR, and TCRdb holds only the in-frame ones, with some missing. The sample lists some 1.5 million clones, approximately 98% occurring once. Input material: naive CD4+ T cells sorted from blood. Indicated subset: CD45RA+ positively selected. All receptors come from a young man in good health.

V and J are TRBV4-3 and TRBJ2-2; 9 bases fit TRBD2. Germline CDR1 is LGHNA and CDR2 is YSLEER. Trimming removed 0 bases from V and 7 bases from J; junction bases left unmatched: 6. CDR3 length equals 16 residues. The CDR3 coding sequence is TGCGCCAGCAGCCAAGATGTCGCTAGCGGGGACGGGGAGCTGTTTTTT. Protein product: CASSQDVASGDGELFF.

The rearrangement links TRBV6-4 to TRBJ2-2; 7 bases align to TRBD2. The CDR3 spans 12 residues. V trimming: 11 bases; J trimming: 5 bases; junction bases outside the gene matches: 5. Germline V lookup: CDR1 MRHNA, CDR2 SNTAGT. The CDR3 loop is CASGGETGELFF. In nucleotides, the CDR3 is TGTGCCTCTGGGGGGGAGACCGGGGAGCTGTTTTTT.

The chain has TRBV7-9 and TRBJ2-1; D is possibly TRBD2 (5 bases). CDR3 length equals 15 residues. Germline-derived CDR1 and CDR2 are SEHNR and FQNEAQ (reference sequence). Between the trimmed V and J ends, which lost 1 base and 4 bases, there was a span of 11 bases. CDR3 sequence: CASSLVLPGYNEQFF. In nucleotides, the CDR3 is TGTGCCAGCAGCTTAGTTCTTCCGGGATACAATGAGCAGTTCTTC.

V usage is TRBV5-1 and J usage is TRBJ2-1, with no clear D. The CDR3 runs to 16 residues. CDR1 and CDR2 (germline): SGHRS, YFSETQ. Trimming took off 0 bases at V and 1 base at J, with 11 bases between the two ends. CDR3 region: CASSLAFPVSYNEQFF. CDR3 DNA sequence: TGCGCCAGCAGCTTGGCGTTTCCGGTGTCCTACAATGAGCAGTTCTTC.

The chain has TRBV27 and TRBJ2-2, with D hard to call. Deletions cut 6 bases from V and 1 base from J, with 15 bases between. Germline V gene data show CDR1 as MNHEY and CDR2 as SMNVEV (reference sequence). CDR3 size: 16 residues. For the CDR3, the DNA is TGTGCCAGCAGACTTTTCCGGGCGGTGAACACCGGGGAGCTGTTTTTT. The encoded protein is CASRLFRAVNTGELFF.